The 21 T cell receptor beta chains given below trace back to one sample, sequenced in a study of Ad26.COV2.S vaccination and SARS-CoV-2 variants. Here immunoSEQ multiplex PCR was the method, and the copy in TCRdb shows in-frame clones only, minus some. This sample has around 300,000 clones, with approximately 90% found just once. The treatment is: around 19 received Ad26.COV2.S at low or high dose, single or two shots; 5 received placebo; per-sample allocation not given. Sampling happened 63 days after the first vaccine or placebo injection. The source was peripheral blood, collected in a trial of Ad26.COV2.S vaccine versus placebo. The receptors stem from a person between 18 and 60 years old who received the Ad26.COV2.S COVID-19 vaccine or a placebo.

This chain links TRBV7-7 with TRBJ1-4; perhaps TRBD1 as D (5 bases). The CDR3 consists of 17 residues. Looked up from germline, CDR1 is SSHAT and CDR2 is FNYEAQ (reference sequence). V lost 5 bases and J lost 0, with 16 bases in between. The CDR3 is CASSHQGLGPTNEKLFF. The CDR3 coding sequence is TGTGCCAGCAGCCATCAGGGTTTAGGACCAACTAATGAAAAACTGTTTTTT.

CDR3 in DNA: TGTGCCAGCAGTGAATGGGACAAGAACACCGGGGAGCTGTTTTTT. Translating gives CASSEWDKNTGELFF. The genes are TRBV6-1 and TRBJ2-2; possibly TRBD1 for D (6 bases). V was clipped by 2 bases and J by 1 base, with 8 bases between them. The length of the CDR3 is 15 residues. Per the germline V gene, CDR1 is MNHNS and CDR2 is SASEGT.

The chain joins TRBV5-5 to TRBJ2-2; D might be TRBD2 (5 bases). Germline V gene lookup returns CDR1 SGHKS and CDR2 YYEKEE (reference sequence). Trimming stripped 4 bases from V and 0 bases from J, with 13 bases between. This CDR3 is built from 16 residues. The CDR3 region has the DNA TGTGCCAGCAGCAGTTCGAGCGGCACGAACACCGGGGAGCTGTTTTTT. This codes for CASSSSSGTNTGELFF.

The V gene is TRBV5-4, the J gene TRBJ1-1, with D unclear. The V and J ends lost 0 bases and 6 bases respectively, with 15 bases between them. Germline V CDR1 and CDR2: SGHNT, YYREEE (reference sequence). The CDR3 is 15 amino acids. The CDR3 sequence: CASSLDKVGFAEAFF. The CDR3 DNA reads TGTGCCAGCAGCTTGGATAAGGTAGGGTTCGCTGAAGCTTTCTTT.

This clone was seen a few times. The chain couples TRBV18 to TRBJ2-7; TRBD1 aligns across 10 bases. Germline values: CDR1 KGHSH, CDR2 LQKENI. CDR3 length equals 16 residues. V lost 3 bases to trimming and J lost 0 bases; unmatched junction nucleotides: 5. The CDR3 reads CASSPGQGIGSYEQYF. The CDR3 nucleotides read TGTGCCAGCTCACCGGGACAGGGGATAGGCTCCTACGAGCAGTACTTC.

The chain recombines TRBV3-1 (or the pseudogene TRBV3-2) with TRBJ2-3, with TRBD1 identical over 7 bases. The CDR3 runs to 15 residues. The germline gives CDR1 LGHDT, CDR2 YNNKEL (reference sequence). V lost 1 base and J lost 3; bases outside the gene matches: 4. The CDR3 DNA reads TGTGCCAGCAGCCAAGTTAGGGGGCGGACAGATACGCAGTATTTT. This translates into CASSQVRGRTDTQYF.

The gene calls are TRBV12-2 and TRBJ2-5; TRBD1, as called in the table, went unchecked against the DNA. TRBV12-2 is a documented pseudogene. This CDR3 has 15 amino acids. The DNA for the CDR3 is TGTGCAAGTCGCGGGCCGGACAGGGGACAAGAGACCCAGTACTTC. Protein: CASRGPDRGQETQYF.

This chain's CDR3 is CASGLGRDLYGYTF. The CDR3 nucleotides read TGTGCTAGTGGTTTGGGAAGGGACCTCTATGGCTACACCTTC. The rearrangement uses TRBV12-5 and TRBJ1-2, with D perhaps TRBD1 (5 bases). CDR3 length equals 14 residues. V dropped 1 base and J dropped 4 bases, with 10 bases sitting between them. Germline V lookup: CDR1 LGHNT, CDR2 FRNRAP. Drawing the rest from reference TRBV12-5 and TRBJ1-2, the complete variable domain is DARVTQTPRHKVTEMGQEVTMRCQPILGHNTVFWYRQTMMQGLELLAYFRNRAPLDDSGMPKDRFSAEMPDATLATLKIQPSEPRDSAVYFCASGLGRDLYGYTFGSGTRLTVV.

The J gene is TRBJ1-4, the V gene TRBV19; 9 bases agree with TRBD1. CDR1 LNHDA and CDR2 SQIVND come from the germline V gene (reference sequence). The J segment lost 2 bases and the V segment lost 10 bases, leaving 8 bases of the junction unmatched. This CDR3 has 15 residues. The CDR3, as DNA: TGTGCCACTAGGGACAGGGTAGCCACTAATGAAAAACTGTTTTTT. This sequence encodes CATRDRVATNEKLFF.

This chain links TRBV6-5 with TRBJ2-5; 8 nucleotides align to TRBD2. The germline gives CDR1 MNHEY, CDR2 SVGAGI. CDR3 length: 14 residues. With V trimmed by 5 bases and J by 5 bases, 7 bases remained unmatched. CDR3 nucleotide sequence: TGTGCCAGCAGTCGGGGACTAGTTCTGGAGACCCAGTACTTC. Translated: CASSRGLVLETQYF.

The CDR3 region has the DNA TGTGCCAGCAGCTTAGATCTGGCCGGACAGTACTTC. This translates into CASSLDLAGQYF. The V call is TRBV11-2, the J call TRBJ2-7; D call uncertain. V lost 0 bases, J lost 10 bases, and 10 bases lay in between. The germline V gene encodes CDR1 SGHAT and CDR2 FQNNGV. The CDR3 length is 12 residues.

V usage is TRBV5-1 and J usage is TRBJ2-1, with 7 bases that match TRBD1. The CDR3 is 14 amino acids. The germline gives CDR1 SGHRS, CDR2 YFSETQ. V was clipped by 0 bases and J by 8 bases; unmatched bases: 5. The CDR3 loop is CASSLETGLDEQFF. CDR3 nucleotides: TGCGCCAGCAGCTTGGAGACAGGGCTGGATGAGCAGTTCTTC. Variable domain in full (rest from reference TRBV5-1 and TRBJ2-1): KAGVTQTPRYLIKTRGQQVTLSCSPISGHRSVSWYQQTPGQGLQFLFEYFSETQRNKGNFPGRFSGRQFSNSRSEMNVSTLELGDSALYLCASSLETGLDEQFFGPGTRLTVL.

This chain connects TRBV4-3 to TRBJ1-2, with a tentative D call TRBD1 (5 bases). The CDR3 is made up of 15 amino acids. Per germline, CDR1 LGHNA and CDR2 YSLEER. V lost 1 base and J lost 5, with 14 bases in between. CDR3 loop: CASSQAERGGYGYTF. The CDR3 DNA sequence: TGCGCCAGCAGCCAAGCCGAGAGGGGCGGTTATGGCTACACCTTC.

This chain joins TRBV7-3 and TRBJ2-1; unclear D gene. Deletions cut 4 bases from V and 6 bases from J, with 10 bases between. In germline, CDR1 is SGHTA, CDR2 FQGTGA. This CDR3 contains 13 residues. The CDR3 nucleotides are TGTGCCAGCAGCTACTTAAACGGCAATGAGCAGTTCTTC. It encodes CASSYLNGNEQFF. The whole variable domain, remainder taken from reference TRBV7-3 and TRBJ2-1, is GAGVSQTPSNKVTEKGKYVELRCDPISGHTALYWYRQSLGQGPEFLIYFQGTGAADDSGLPNDRFFAVRPEGSVSTLKIQRTERGDSAVYLCASSYLNGNEQFFGPGTRLTVL.

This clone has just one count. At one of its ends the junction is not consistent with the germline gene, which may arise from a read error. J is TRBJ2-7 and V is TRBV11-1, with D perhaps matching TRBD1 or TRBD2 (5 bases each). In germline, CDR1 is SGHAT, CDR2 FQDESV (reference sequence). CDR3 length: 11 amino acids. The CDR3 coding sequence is TGTGCCAGCAGCTCCCGGGACCGCTTACACTTC. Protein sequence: CASSSRDRLHF.

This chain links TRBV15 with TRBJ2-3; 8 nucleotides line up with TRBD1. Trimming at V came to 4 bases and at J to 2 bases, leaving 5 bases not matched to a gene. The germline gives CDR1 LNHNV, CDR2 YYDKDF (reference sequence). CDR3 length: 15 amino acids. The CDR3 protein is CATSKSGQATDTQYF. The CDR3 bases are TGTGCCACCAGCAAATCGGGACAGGCCACAGATACGCAGTATTTT.

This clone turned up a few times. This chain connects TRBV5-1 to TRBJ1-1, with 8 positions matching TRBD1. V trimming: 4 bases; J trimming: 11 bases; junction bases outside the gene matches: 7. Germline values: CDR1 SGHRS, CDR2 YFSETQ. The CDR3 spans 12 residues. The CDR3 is CASSRRTGLAFF. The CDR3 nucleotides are TGCGCCAGCAGCCGAAGGACAGGGCTGGCTTTCTTT.

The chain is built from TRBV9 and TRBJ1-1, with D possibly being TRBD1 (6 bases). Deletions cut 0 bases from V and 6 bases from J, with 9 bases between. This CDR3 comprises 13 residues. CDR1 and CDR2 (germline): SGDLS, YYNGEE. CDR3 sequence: CASSVAGTSEAFF. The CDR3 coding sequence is TGTGCCAGCAGCGTAGCTGGGACATCTGAAGCTTTCTTT.

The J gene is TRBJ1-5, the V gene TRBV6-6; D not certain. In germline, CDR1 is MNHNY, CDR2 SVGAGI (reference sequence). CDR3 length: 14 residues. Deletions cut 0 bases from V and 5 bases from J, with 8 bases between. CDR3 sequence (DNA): TGTGCCAGCAGTTACTCCGGCAGATATCAGCCCCAGCATTTT. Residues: CASSYSGRYQPQHF.

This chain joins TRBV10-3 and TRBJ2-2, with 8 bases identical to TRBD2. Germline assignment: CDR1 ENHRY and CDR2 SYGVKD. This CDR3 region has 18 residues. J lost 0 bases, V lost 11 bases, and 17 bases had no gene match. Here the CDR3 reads CASQASTAGGPNTGELFF. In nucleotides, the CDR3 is TGTGCCTCCCAGGCATCAACGGCGGGGGGTCCGAACACCGGGGAGCTGTTTTTT.

The CDR3 here is CASSHRTGGEDTQYF. CDR3 nucleotide sequence: TGTGCCAGCTCACACCGGACAGGGGGCGAGGATACGCAGTATTTT. The chain couples TRBV18 to TRBJ2-3, with 11 bases matching TRBD1. Germline lookup yields CDR1 KGHSH and CDR2 LQKENI. The V gene end was trimmed by 4 bases and the J gene end by 6 bases; junction bases not matched to a gene: 6. This CDR3 has 15 amino acids. Drawing the rest from reference TRBV18 and TRBJ2-3, the complete variable domain is NAGVMQNPRHLVRRRGQEARLRCSPMKGHSHVYWYRQLPEEGLKFMVYLQKENIIDESGMPKERFSAEFPKEGPSILRIQQVVRGDSAAYFCASSHRTGGEDTQYFGPGTRLTVL.